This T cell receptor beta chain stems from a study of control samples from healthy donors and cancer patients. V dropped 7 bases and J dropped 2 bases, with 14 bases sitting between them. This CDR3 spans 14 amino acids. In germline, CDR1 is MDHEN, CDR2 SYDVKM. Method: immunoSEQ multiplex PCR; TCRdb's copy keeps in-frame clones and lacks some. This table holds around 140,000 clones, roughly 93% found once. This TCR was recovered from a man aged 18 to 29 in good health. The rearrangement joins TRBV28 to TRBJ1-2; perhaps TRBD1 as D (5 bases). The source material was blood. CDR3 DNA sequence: TGTGCCAGCAATTCTGGAAGACAGAACTATGGCTACACCTTC. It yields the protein CASNSGRQNYGYTF.